This T cell receptor beta chain originates from a study of PD-1 blockade in classical Hodgkin lymphoma. Concerning this clone: Its matching antigen is unknown.

Time point reported: cycle 4 day 1 (C4D1), after six to seven weeks of nivolumab. No patient escaped relapse after autologous stem cell transplantation, and brentuximab vedotin exposure varied. The germline V gene has CDR1 SNHLY and CDR2 FYNNEI. This CDR3 comprises 17 residues. V was trimmed by 3 bases and J by 1 base, leaving 18 bases between them. TCRdb's copy holds only in-frame clones and misses some; the assay was immunoSEQ multiplex PCR. The sample carries some 86,000 clones, roughly nine tenths recorded once. Study-wide findings and caveats: The CD4+ diversity rise by C4D1 was clearest in complete responders.

This clonotype was obtained from a human donor with classical Hodgkin lymphoma. The chain combines TRBV2 with TRBJ1-1, with D possibly matching TRBD1 (6 bases). The sample was peripheral blood mononuclear cells (PBMCs), taken before the fourth cycle of nivolumab. The CDR3 bases are TGTGCCAGCAGTGATTCGTTAGGGGGAGTTCAGAACACTGAAGCTTTCTTT. Amino acid sequence: CASSDSLGGVQNTEAFF.